The T cell receptor beta chain under discussion was sequenced for a study of blood T cells in healthy people across ages. General study findings and limits: Researchers judged that diversity estimates from one million T cells fell short of true values.

Of note for this clonotype: The antigen is not known.

A J-beta primer mix and a sample-barcoded 5' primer were used in a second PCR of roughly 6 to 11 cycles. Using its own MiXCR run on the 5' RACE reads, TCRdb lists one record per CDR3 protein. The table lists about 400,000 distinct CDR3 sequences, about 55% of them singletons. Sequenced sample: blood. This TCR derives from a man between 60 and 75 years old in good health.

CDR3 sequence reads: CASSFRTGGNTEAFF. The CDR3 DNA reads as TGTGCCAGCAGTTTCCGGACAGGTGGGAACACTGAAGCTTTCTTT. This chain uses TRBV6-2 or TRBV6-3 with TRBJ1-1, with 7 bases matching TRBD1. The germline CDR1 and CDR2 sequences are MNHEY and SVGEGT. V lost 4 bases to trimming and J lost 1 base; unmatched junction nucleotides: 6. The CDR3 spans 15 residues.